The rows below give T cell receptor beta chains drawn from one sample of a study of T cell responses to AZD1222 COVID-19 vaccine. The protocol was immunoSEQ multiplex PCR, while the TCRdb copy is restricted to in-frame clones and leaves out a portion. This sample carries approximately 150,000 clones, about 85% of them seen once, and the ten largest clones take about 3%. Sequences were derived from peripheral blood, sampled on day 0 of AZD1222 vaccination. These receptors were obtained from an adult in good health. Each CDR3 is given with its conserved first and last residue. Fields, in order: D gene, J gene, V gene, clone size, CDR3 protein, CDR3 DNA. The D gene is left open where the match is weak. Clone size is stated in some rows and not others, as once, few, many or a class when expanded.

d_call: NA
j_call: TRBJ1-3
v_call: TRBV12-3/TRBV12-4
clone_size: NA
cdr3_aa: CASSFTGNTIYF
cdr3_nt: TGTGCCAGCAGTTTTACCGGAAACACCATATATTTT

d_call: NA
j_call: TRBJ1-1
v_call: TRBV29-1
clone_size: NA
cdr3_aa: CSVRDSGASTEAFF
cdr3_nt: TGCAGCGTTCGGGACTCCGGTGCGAGCACTGAAGCTTTCTTT

d_call: NA
j_call: TRBJ2-7
v_call: TRBV28
clone_size: NA
cdr3_aa: CASRDMMSYEQYF
cdr3_nt: TGTGCCAGCAGGGATATGATGAGCTACGAGCAGTACTTC

d_call: TRBD2
j_call: TRBJ2-7
v_call: TRBV10-2
clone_size: NA
cdr3_aa: CASSEWRAGTSGIYEQYF
cdr3_nt: TGCGCCAGCAGTGAGTGGAGAGCCGGGACTAGCGGCATCTACGAGCAGTACTTC

d_call: NA
j_call: TRBJ2-7
v_call: TRBV12-3/TRBV12-4
clone_size: few
cdr3_aa: CASSQGPSSEQYF
cdr3_nt: TGTGCCAGCAGTCAAGGACCGTCGAGCGAGCAGTACTTC

d_call: TRBD1
j_call: TRBJ1-2
v_call: TRBV27
clone_size: NA
cdr3_aa: CASSPDRVDGYTF
cdr3_nt: TGTGCCAGCAGTCCTGACAGGGTTGATGGCTACACCTTC

d_call: NA
j_call: TRBJ2-1
v_call: TRBV2
clone_size: NA
cdr3_aa: CASSDNGGSYNEQFF
cdr3_nt: TGTGCCAGCAGTGATAATGGAGGATCCTACAATGAGCAGTTCTTC

d_call: NA
j_call: TRBJ1-3
v_call: TRBV19
clone_size: NA
cdr3_aa: CASSIVGSSSGNTIYF
cdr3_nt: TGTGCCAGTAGTATAGTTGGGTCCTCCTCTGGAAACACCATATATTTT

d_call: NA
j_call: TRBJ1-1
v_call: TRBV4-1
clone_size: NA
cdr3_aa: CASTRNWGTNTEAFF
cdr3_nt: TGCGCCAGCACTCGAAATTGGGGCACGAACACTGAAGCTTTCTTT

d_call: TRBD2
j_call: TRBJ2-7
v_call: TRBV18
clone_size: NA
cdr3_aa: CASSPLASGGRGYEQYF
cdr3_nt: TGTGCCAGCTCACCCCTTGCTTCAGGTGGGAGGGGCTACGAGCAGTACTTC

d_call: TRBD2
j_call: TRBJ2-3
v_call: TRBV3-1/TRBV3-2
clone_size: NA
cdr3_aa: CASSPSGLAGEVTDTQYF
cdr3_nt: TGTGCCAGCAGCCCCTCGGGACTAGCGGGAGAAGTGACAGATACGCAGTATTTT

d_call: NA
j_call: TRBJ2-6
v_call: TRBV5-1
clone_size: few
cdr3_aa: CASSLAPQGSGANVLTF
cdr3_nt: TGCGCCAGCAGCTTGGCTCCTCAGGGCTCTGGGGCCAACGTCCTGACTTTC

d_call: TRBD2
j_call: TRBJ2-5
v_call: TRBV27
clone_size: once
cdr3_aa: CASRPLGSGSGETQYF
cdr3_nt: TGTGCCAGCAGGCCGCTAGGGAGCGGGAGTGGGGAGACCCAGTACTTC

d_call: NA
j_call: TRBJ2-7
v_call: TRBV28
clone_size: once
cdr3_aa: CASRTSGVPYEQYF
cdr3_nt: TGTGCCAGCAGGACCTCGGGGGTCCCCTACGAGCAGTACTTC

d_call: TRBD2
j_call: TRBJ2-7
v_call: TRBV5-1
clone_size: NA
cdr3_aa: CASSSLAGGESEQYF
cdr3_nt: TGCGCCAGCAGCTCCTTAGCGGGAGGAGAGAGCGAGCAGTACTTC

d_call: NA
j_call: TRBJ1-1
v_call: TRBV10-2
clone_size: NA
cdr3_aa: CASSRGDNTEAFF
cdr3_nt: TGCGCCAGCTCTAGGGGGGACAACACTGAAGCTTTCTTT

d_call: NA
j_call: TRBJ1-1
v_call: TRBV6-5
clone_size: NA
cdr3_aa: CASSSGAGTEAFF
cdr3_nt: TGTGCCAGCAGTAGCGGGGCCGGCACTGAAGCTTTCTTT

d_call: NA
j_call: TRBJ1-2
v_call: TRBV7-9
clone_size: NA
cdr3_aa: CASSSYINYGYTF
cdr3_nt: TGTGCCAGCAGTTCTTACATCAACTATGGCTACACCTTC

d_call: TRBD1
j_call: TRBJ1-1
v_call: TRBV11-2
clone_size: NA
cdr3_aa: CASSSGTGPLNTEAFF
cdr3_nt: TGTGCCAGCAGCTCCGGGACAGGCCCCCTGAACACTGAAGCTTTCTTT

d_call: NA
j_call: TRBJ2-2
v_call: TRBV11-3
clone_size: NA
cdr3_aa: CASSSRESSVLTGELFF
cdr3_nt: TGTGCCAGCAGCTCGCGAGAGTCTAGCGTCTTAACCGGGGAGCTGTTTTTT

d_call: NA
j_call: TRBJ1-5
v_call: TRBV6-5
clone_size: NA
cdr3_aa: CASSWGQGNQPQHF
cdr3_nt: TGTGCCAGCAGTTGGGGGCAGGGCAATCAGCCCCAGCATTTT

d_call: NA
j_call: TRBJ2-6
v_call: TRBV4-1
clone_size: NA
cdr3_aa: CASSQDGGQSSGANVLTF
cdr3_nt: TGCGCCAGCAGCCAAGATGGTGGGCAGTCCTCTGGGGCCAACGTCCTGACTTTC

d_call: NA
j_call: TRBJ1-6
v_call: TRBV7-9
clone_size: NA
cdr3_aa: CASSPDSGYNSPLHF
cdr3_nt: TGTGCCAGCAGCCCAGACAGCGGCTATAATTCACCCCTCCACTTT

d_call: NA
j_call: TRBJ2-5
v_call: TRBV7-8
clone_size: NA
cdr3_aa: CASSRAPGLETQYF
cdr3_nt: TGTGCCAGCAGCCGAGCCCCAGGATTGGAGACCCAGTACTTC

d_call: NA
j_call: TRBJ2-2
v_call: TRBV30
clone_size: NA
cdr3_aa: CAWSVGRLSGTGELFF
cdr3_nt: TGTGCCTGGAGTGTAGGACGGTTATCGGGGACCGGGGAGCTGTTTTTT

d_call: NA
j_call: TRBJ2-7
v_call: TRBV18
clone_size: NA
cdr3_aa: CASSATSTGTSSSYEQYF
cdr3_nt: TGTGCCAGCTCAGCCACAAGTACCGGGACTTCCAGCTCCTACGAGCAGTACTTC

d_call: TRBD1
j_call: TRBJ1-2
v_call: TRBV5-5
clone_size: NA
cdr3_aa: CASRIDDRVLDGYTF
cdr3_nt: TGTGCCAGCAGAATCGACGACAGGGTTCTCGATGGCTACACCTTC

d_call: TRBD2
j_call: TRBJ2-5
v_call: TRBV2
clone_size: NA
cdr3_aa: CASSEYPASGGTQYF
cdr3_nt: TGTGCCAGCAGTGAATACCCCGCTAGCGGGGGGACCCAGTACTTC

d_call: NA
j_call: TRBJ1-5
v_call: TRBV4-1
clone_size: NA
cdr3_aa: CASSQFTGSYSNQPQHF
cdr3_nt: TGCGCCAGCAGCCAATTCACAGGGAGCTATAGCAATCAGCCCCAGCATTTT

d_call: TRBD1
j_call: TRBJ1-2
v_call: TRBV5-5
clone_size: once
cdr3_aa: CASSWDSYGYTF
cdr3_nt: TGTGCCAGCAGCTGGGACAGCTATGGCTACACCTTC

d_call: TRBD2
j_call: TRBJ2-7
v_call: TRBV6-2/TRBV6-3
clone_size: NA
cdr3_aa: CASSYSRRTSAYEQYF
cdr3_nt: TGTGCCAGCAGTTACTCGAGAAGGACTAGCGCCTACGAGCAGTACTTC

d_call: TRBD1
j_call: TRBJ2-3
v_call: TRBV24-1
clone_size: NA
cdr3_aa: CATRAGTGGPDTQYF
cdr3_nt: TGTGCCACCAGAGCCGGGACAGGTGGACCAGATACGCAGTATTTT

d_call: NA
j_call: TRBJ1-5
v_call: TRBV28
clone_size: NA
cdr3_aa: CASSVPNQPQHF
cdr3_nt: TGTGCCAGCAGTGTACCTAATCAGCCCCAGCATTTT

d_call: TRBD1
j_call: TRBJ1-5
v_call: TRBV6-6
clone_size: once
cdr3_aa: CASSDSPRTGDQPQHF
cdr3_nt: TGTGCCAGCAGTGACTCTCCCCGGACAGGGGATCAGCCCCAGCATTTT

d_call: NA
j_call: TRBJ1-5
v_call: TRBV27
clone_size: NA
cdr3_aa: CASSFRETGSNQPQHF
cdr3_nt: TGTGCCAGCAGTTTTCGGGAGACAGGTAGCAATCAGCCCCAGCATTTT

d_call: NA
j_call: TRBJ1-2
v_call: TRBV14
clone_size: few
cdr3_aa: CASSQARAGGYTF
cdr3_nt: TGTGCCAGCAGCCAAGCGCGGGCCGGTGGCTACACCTTC

d_call: NA
j_call: TRBJ1-1
v_call: TRBV15
clone_size: NA
cdr3_aa: CATSSELDGTTEAFF
cdr3_nt: TGTGCCACCAGCAGTGAGCTAGACGGGACCACTGAAGCTTTCTTT

d_call: NA
j_call: TRBJ2-1
v_call: TRBV12-3/TRBV12-4
clone_size: NA
cdr3_aa: CASSFSYEQFF
cdr3_nt: TGTGCCAGCAGTTTTTCGTACGAGCAGTTCTTC

d_call: NA
j_call: TRBJ2-7
v_call: TRBV5-4
clone_size: NA
cdr3_aa: CASSWDVVGAYEQYF
cdr3_nt: TGTGCCAGCAGCTGGGACGTAGTGGGCGCCTACGAGCAGTACTTC

d_call: NA
j_call: TRBJ1-5
v_call: TRBV5-5
clone_size: NA
cdr3_aa: CASSPGVQERDQPQHF
cdr3_nt: TGTGCCAGCAGCCCTGGTGTACAGGAGAGGGATCAGCCCCAGCATTTT

d_call: NA
j_call: TRBJ2-7
v_call: TRBV18
clone_size: NA
cdr3_aa: CASSPTADSYEQYF
cdr3_nt: TGTGCCAGCTCACCTACAGCCGATTCCTACGAGCAGTACTTC

d_call: NA
j_call: TRBJ1-1
v_call: TRBV29-1
clone_size: NA
cdr3_aa: CSVTTAEAFF
cdr3_nt: TGCAGCGTTACGACAGCTGAAGCTTTCTTT

d_call: TRBD1
j_call: TRBJ1-2
v_call: TRBV18
clone_size: NA
cdr3_aa: CASSPLQGDYGYTF
cdr3_nt: TGTGCCAGCTCACCACTCCAGGGGGATTATGGCTACACCTTC

d_call: TRBD2
j_call: TRBJ2-3
v_call: TRBV5-1
clone_size: NA
cdr3_aa: CASSPYGLAGGTDTQYF
cdr3_nt: TGCGCCAGCAGCCCATATGGGCTAGCGGGAGGCACAGATACGCAGTATTTT

d_call: NA
j_call: TRBJ2-7
v_call: TRBV3-1/TRBV3-2
clone_size: NA
cdr3_aa: CASSQGWGPYEQYF
cdr3_nt: TGTGCCAGCAGCCAAGGCTGGGGACCCTACGAGCAGTACTTC

d_call: NA
j_call: TRBJ1-5
v_call: TRBV27
clone_size: once
cdr3_aa: CASSGQGNQPQHF
cdr3_nt: TGTGCCAGCAGTGGGCAGGGCAATCAGCCCCAGCATTTT

d_call: NA
j_call: TRBJ2-3
v_call: TRBV7-2
clone_size: NA
cdr3_aa: CASSLVLATDTQYF
cdr3_nt: TGTGCCAGCAGCTTAGTTCTAGCGACGGATACGCAGTATTTT

d_call: TRBD1
j_call: TRBJ2-7
v_call: TRBV19
clone_size: NA
cdr3_aa: CASSIPGGKYEQYF
cdr3_nt: TGTGCCAGTAGTATACCAGGGGGAAAGTACGAGCAGTACTTC

d_call: NA
j_call: TRBJ2-7
v_call: TRBV3-1/TRBV3-2
clone_size: NA
cdr3_aa: CASSQAQGGTYEQYF
cdr3_nt: TGTGCCAGCAGCCAAGCACAGGGGGGGACCTACGAGCAGTACTTC

d_call: NA
j_call: TRBJ1-3
v_call: TRBV11-2
clone_size: NA
cdr3_aa: CASSSTLTGNTIYF
cdr3_nt: TGTGCCAGCAGTTCTACGTTAACTGGAAACACCATATATTTT

d_call: NA
j_call: TRBJ1-2
v_call: TRBV5-4
clone_size: once
cdr3_aa: CASSLIGTVAYGYTF
cdr3_nt: TGTGCCAGCAGTCTAATTGGGACGGTTGCTTATGGCTACACCTTC

d_call: NA
j_call: TRBJ2-3
v_call: TRBV7-9
clone_size: once
cdr3_aa: CASSFASGAPDTQYF
cdr3_nt: TGTGCCAGCAGCTTTGCGTCGGGAGCCCCAGATACGCAGTATTTT

d_call: TRBD1
j_call: TRBJ2-1
v_call: TRBV5-1
clone_size: few
cdr3_aa: CASSEGQVDNEQFF
cdr3_nt: TGCGCCAGCAGCGAGGGACAGGTCGACAATGAGCAGTTCTTC

d_call: NA
j_call: TRBJ2-6
v_call: TRBV27
clone_size: few
cdr3_aa: CASSPRGTGANVLTF
cdr3_nt: TGTGCCAGCAGCCCTCGCGGGACTGGGGCCAACGTCCTGACTTTC

d_call: NA
j_call: TRBJ1-1
v_call: TRBV21-1
clone_size: NA
cdr3_aa: CASSPPWGWPEAFF
cdr3_nt: TGTGCCAGCAGCCCACCCTGGGGTTGGCCTGAAGCTTTCTTT

d_call: TRBD2
j_call: TRBJ2-5
v_call: TRBV5-1
clone_size: NA
cdr3_aa: CASSLAGTSGQETQYF
cdr3_nt: TGCGCCAGCAGCTTGGCTGGGACTAGCGGCCAAGAGACCCAGTACTTC

d_call: NA
j_call: TRBJ2-7
v_call: TRBV28
clone_size: once
cdr3_aa: CASRSSYEQYF
cdr3_nt: TGTGCCAGCAGGTCCAGCTACGAGCAGTACTTC

d_call: TRBD1
j_call: TRBJ1-2
v_call: TRBV18
clone_size: NA
cdr3_aa: CASSPREKGGGYGYTF
cdr3_nt: TGTGCCAGCTCACCGCGAGAGAAAGGGGGCGGCTATGGCTACACCTTC

d_call: NA
j_call: TRBJ2-1
v_call: TRBV10-3
clone_size: NA
cdr3_aa: CAIKPGGNEQFF
cdr3_nt: TGTGCCATCAAGCCCGGTGGGAATGAGCAGTTCTTC